The present T cell receptor beta chain was sequenced within a study of cytomegalovirus exposure and HLA in healthy donors. The PCR made use of 60 Vbeta and 13 Jbeta primers. TCRdb's table, derived via immunoSEQ multiplex PCR, lists solely in-frame clones and lacks some. Found here are some 92,000 clones, 75% to 85% of them singletons; the top ten hold 11%. Trimming stripped 1 base from V and 5 bases from J, with 9 bases between. CDR3 length equals 14 residues. Germline V gives CDR1 LNHNV, CDR2 YYDKDF (reference sequence). The rearrangement joins TRBV15 to TRBJ1-5; D is undetermined. This sequence originates from a man younger than 30 in good health and CMV-seropositive. Sequencing was carried out using PBMCs. The CDR3 DNA is TGTGCCACCAGCAGAGTGGGCAGGTATCAGCCCCAGCATTTT. It codes for CATSRVGRYQPQHF.